Listed below are T cell receptor beta chains from one sample, sequenced in a study of T-cell memory formation after mild COVID-19. TCRdb redid the calling of the 5' RACE reads with MiXCR, one entry per CDR3 protein. The table lists around 410,000 distinct CDR3 sequences, less than 25% of them singletons. Sequencing was performed on PBMCs or a T cell subset sorted from them (not recorded which). The receptors stem from an adult woman who had mild COVID-19 (a few samples of this study predate the infection). Cell type and time point are not known. CDR3s include the opening cysteine and the closing phenylalanine or tryptophan. The D gene is left open where the match is weak. Only some rows state a clone size, as once, few, many or a class for expanded clones.

d_gene: TRBD1; j_gene: TRBJ1-4; v_gene: TRBV7-6; abundance: -; CDR3nt: TGTGCCAGCAGTCGGACAGGGGGCCCTAATGAAAAACTGTTTTTT; CDR3aa: CASSRTGGPNEKLFF
d_gene: TRBD2; j_gene: TRBJ2-7; v_gene: TRBV11-2; abundance: few; CDR3nt: TGTGCCAGCAGCCCCTTAGGGAGAGCGGGGGGCTCCCCCTACGAGCAGTACTTC; CDR3aa: CASSPLGRAGGSPYEQYF
d_gene: TRBD1; j_gene: TRBJ2-7; v_gene: TRBV5-1; abundance: -; CDR3nt: TGCGCCAGCATCCCGGGTCCAGGGGGAAACTCCTACGAGCAGTACTTC; CDR3aa: CASIPGPGGNSYEQYF
d_gene: TRBD1; j_gene: TRBJ1-1; v_gene: TRBV20-1; abundance: once; CDR3nt: TGCAGTGCTAGAGATCGCCAGGGGGGGACTGAAGCTTTCTTT; CDR3aa: CSARDRQGGTEAFF
d_gene: -; j_gene: TRBJ2-1; v_gene: TRBV7-8; abundance: few; CDR3nt: TGTGCCAGCAGCACCAGGGTTTCCCTAAATGAGCAGTTCTTC; CDR3aa: CASSTRVSLNEQFF
d_gene: -; j_gene: TRBJ1-1; v_gene: TRBV6-5; abundance: -; CDR3nt: TGTGCCAGCAGGCGGGTGGGAATGAACACTGAAGCTTTCTTT; CDR3aa: CASRRVGMNTEAFF
d_gene: -; j_gene: TRBJ2-7; v_gene: TRBV4-1; abundance: -; CDR3nt: TGCGCCAGCAGCCCTGGGCCGGGGGAGCAGTACTTC; CDR3aa: CASSPGPGEQYF
d_gene: TRBD2; j_gene: TRBJ2-3; v_gene: TRBV9; abundance: -; CDR3nt: TGTGCCAGCAGCGTTCCACAGCGGGGGGGCACAGATACGCAGTATTTT; CDR3aa: CASSVPQRGGTDTQYF
d_gene: TRBD2; j_gene: TRBJ2-3; v_gene: TRBV7-6; abundance: -; CDR3nt: TGTGCCAGCAGTAGAGCGGGAGGGGCAGATACGCAGTATTTT; CDR3aa: CASSRAGGADTQYF
d_gene: -; j_gene: TRBJ2-3; v_gene: TRBV29-1; abundance: -; CDR3nt: TGCAGCGTTGACGCCGAATCCGGGCTCCCATCTCTCGGTTTGTATTTT; CDR3aa: CSVDAESGLPSLGLYF
d_gene: -; j_gene: TRBJ2-7; v_gene: TRBV20-1; abundance: -; CDR3nt: TGCAGTCCTCAAGGCTCGTTGCAGGGCCCCTACGAGCAGTACTTC; CDR3aa: CSPQGSLQGPYEQYF
d_gene: TRBD2; j_gene: TRBJ2-1; v_gene: TRBV28; abundance: few; CDR3nt: TGTGCCAGCAGTTTGACCGGACTAGCGGAGTACAATGAGCAGTTCTTC; CDR3aa: CASSLTGLAEYNEQFF
d_gene: TRBD2; j_gene: TRBJ2-5; v_gene: TRBV7-3; abundance: -; CDR3nt: TGTGCCAGCAGCACGGGGGGGCTGGGAGAGACCCAGTACTTC; CDR3aa: CASSTGGLGETQYF
d_gene: -; j_gene: TRBJ1-1; v_gene: TRBV24-1; abundance: -; CDR3nt: TGTGCCACCAGTGAGTCGGTGGGGACTGAAGCTTTCTTT; CDR3aa: CATSESVGTEAFF
d_gene: -; j_gene: TRBJ1-5; v_gene: TRBV27; abundance: -; CDR3nt: TGTGCCAGCAGTTTAGGTGGGGGGCCCCAGCATTTT; CDR3aa: CASSLGGGPQHF
d_gene: TRBD1; j_gene: TRBJ2-1; v_gene: TRBV9; abundance: -; CDR3nt: TGTGCCAGCAGCGTAGAGACAGGGTCAGGCAATGAGCAGTTCTTC; CDR3aa: CASSVETGSGNEQFF
d_gene: -; j_gene: TRBJ2-7; v_gene: TRBV11-2; abundance: -; CDR3nt: TGTGCCAGCAGCTCCGTCGGCGGGTCTATTCGGTACGAGCAGTACTTC; CDR3aa: CASSSVGGSIRYEQYF
d_gene: -; j_gene: TRBJ2-5; v_gene: TRBV18; abundance: many; CDR3nt: TGTGCCAGCTCACCTGGCCTGGACAGTGGCGAGACCCAGTACTTC; CDR3aa: CASSPGLDSGETQYF
d_gene: -; j_gene: TRBJ2-7; v_gene: TRBV4-2; abundance: -; CDR3nt: TGTGCCAGCAGCCAAGAGTTATCCTCCAAGACCTACGAGCAGTACTTC; CDR3aa: CASSQELSSKTYEQYF
d_gene: -; j_gene: TRBJ2-7; v_gene: TRBV4-2; abundance: -; CDR3nt: TGTGCCACCAGCCAAGAGGAGGGACTCCCCTACGAGCAGTACTTC; CDR3aa: CATSQEEGLPYEQYF
d_gene: -; j_gene: TRBJ2-3; v_gene: TRBV12-3/TRBV12-4; abundance: many; CDR3nt: TGTGCCAGCACCCCGACCACCCTAGATACGCAGTATTTT; CDR3aa: CASTPTTLDTQYF
d_gene: TRBD1; j_gene: TRBJ1-5; v_gene: TRBV24-1; abundance: -; CDR3nt: TGTGCCACCAGTGATGAGGGGGCTATACAGCCCCAGCATTTT; CDR3aa: CATSDEGAIQPQHF
d_gene: TRBD1; j_gene: TRBJ1-6; v_gene: TRBV12-3/TRBV12-4; abundance: few; CDR3nt: TGTGCCAGCAGTCCATGGGCGGGACAGGGGGGCTCACCCCTCCACTTT; CDR3aa: CASSPWAGQGGSPLHF
d_gene: -; j_gene: TRBJ2-7; v_gene: TRBV4-2; abundance: -; CDR3nt: TGTGCCAGCAGCTCGTCGTCAGACTACGAGCAGTACTTC; CDR3aa: CASSSSSDYEQYF
d_gene: -; j_gene: TRBJ1-5; v_gene: TRBV11-3; abundance: -; CDR3nt: TGTGCCAGCAGCTCACAGATTAATGGGGTGGAGCAGATAAATAGCAATCAGCCCCAGCATTTT; CDR3aa: CASSSQINGVEQINSNQPQHF
d_gene: -; j_gene: TRBJ2-5; v_gene: TRBV7-2; abundance: -; CDR3nt: TGTGCCAGCAGCTTAGCTTATGGGCTTGAAAAAGAGACCCAGTACTTC; CDR3aa: CASSLAYGLEKETQYF
d_gene: -; j_gene: TRBJ2-2; v_gene: TRBV7-2; abundance: -; CDR3nt: TGTGCCAGCAGCTCCGTCCCCATTGAACTGTGGACCGGGGAGCTGTTTTTT; CDR3aa: CASSSVPIELWTGELFF
d_gene: TRBD2; j_gene: TRBJ2-1; v_gene: TRBV4-3; abundance: -; CDR3nt: TGCGCCAGCAGCCAAGATCACGGTAGCGGGAGTTCCCGCTCCTACAATGAGCAGTTCTTC; CDR3aa: CASSQDHGSGSSRSYNEQFF
d_gene: -; j_gene: TRBJ2-5; v_gene: TRBV9; abundance: few; CDR3nt: TGTGCCAGCAGCGTAGACGGGGTTGGGACCCAGTACTTC; CDR3aa: CASSVDGVGTQYF
d_gene: TRBD1; j_gene: TRBJ2-7; v_gene: TRBV5-6; abundance: many; CDR3nt: TGTGCCAGCAGCTCCTCAGGGGGCGGCGAGCAGTACTTC; CDR3aa: CASSSSGGGEQYF
d_gene: -; j_gene: TRBJ2-3; v_gene: TRBV20-1; abundance: few; CDR3nt: TGCAGTGCTAGTATGGGTGCAGATACGCAGTATTTT; CDR3aa: CSASMGADTQYF
d_gene: -; j_gene: TRBJ1-1; v_gene: TRBV18; abundance: -; CDR3nt: TGTGCCAGCTCACCACGATTTTCATTAGAGGACGATGAAGCTTTCTTT; CDR3aa: CASSPRFSLEDDEAFF
d_gene: -; j_gene: TRBJ2-1; v_gene: TRBV24-1; abundance: -; CDR3nt: TGTGCCACCAGTGACTCCGGGACCCCAAGCGGCAATGAGCAGTTCTTC; CDR3aa: CATSDSGTPSGNEQFF
d_gene: TRBD2; j_gene: TRBJ2-7; v_gene: TRBV7-2; abundance: -; CDR3nt: TGTGCCAGCACCTCGGGGGGTTGGGAGCAGTACTTC; CDR3aa: CASTSGGWEQYF
d_gene: TRBD2; j_gene: TRBJ2-2; v_gene: TRBV15; abundance: -; CDR3nt: TGTGCCACCAGCAGAGGAACCGGACTAGCGGTGAACACCGGGGAGCTGTTTTTT; CDR3aa: CATSRGTGLAVNTGELFF
d_gene: TRBD1; j_gene: TRBJ1-3; v_gene: TRBV18; abundance: few; CDR3nt: TGTGCCAGCTCCCCCCAGGGGGGCTTCTCTGGAAACACCATATATTTT; CDR3aa: CASSPQGGFSGNTIYF
d_gene: -; j_gene: TRBJ1-2; v_gene: TRBV27; abundance: few; CDR3nt: TGTGCCACCTCCGGTGTAACTAATAACTATGGCTACACCTTC; CDR3aa: CATSGVTNNYGYTF
d_gene: -; j_gene: TRBJ2-3; v_gene: TRBV23-1; abundance: -; CDR3nt: TGCGCCAGCAGTCAATCACACGGGGGGCATATATCAGATACGCAGTATTTT; CDR3aa: CASSQSHGGHISDTQYF
d_gene: TRBD1; j_gene: TRBJ2-7; v_gene: TRBV20-1; abundance: few; CDR3nt: TGCAGTGCTAAAGGACAGGGAGGATCCTACGAGCAGTACTTC; CDR3aa: CSAKGQGGSYEQYF
d_gene: -; j_gene: TRBJ1-2; v_gene: TRBV25-1; abundance: -; CDR3nt: TGTGACAGCAGTGTGGGACACGGCTATGGCTACACCTTC; CDR3aa: CDSSVGHGYGYTF
d_gene: -; j_gene: TRBJ1-2; v_gene: TRBV2; abundance: few; CDR3nt: TGTGCCAGCACCGACTATGGCTACACCTTC; CDR3aa: CASTDYGYTF
d_gene: TRBD1; j_gene: TRBJ2-7; v_gene: TRBV6-5; abundance: few; CDR3nt: TGTGCCAGCAGTGAGCGGGACAGGGGCTACGAGCAGTACTTC; CDR3aa: CASSERDRGYEQYF
d_gene: TRBD2; j_gene: TRBJ2-2; v_gene: TRBV27; abundance: -; CDR3nt: TGTGCCAGCAGTTTAACCGGGGGGGCCATCGGGGAGCTGTTTTTT; CDR3aa: CASSLTGGAIGELFF
d_gene: -; j_gene: TRBJ2-7; v_gene: TRBV15; abundance: -; CDR3nt: TGTGCCACCAGCAGAGTGGGCTTCTACGAGCAGTACTTC; CDR3aa: CATSRVGFYEQYF
d_gene: -; j_gene: TRBJ1-1; v_gene: TRBV3-1; abundance: -; CDR3nt: TGTGCCAGCAGCCTTACACAGGGACGCACTGAAGCTTTCTTT; CDR3aa: CASSLTQGRTEAFF
d_gene: TRBD1; j_gene: TRBJ2-3; v_gene: TRBV7-2; abundance: -; CDR3nt: TGTGCCAGCTCGGGCCGGGACAGCTACACAGATACGCAGTATTTT; CDR3aa: CASSGRDSYTDTQYF
d_gene: -; j_gene: TRBJ2-5; v_gene: TRBV20-1; abundance: -; CDR3nt: TGCAGTGCGCTTAGCCGTATAAAAGAGACCCAGTACTTC; CDR3aa: CSALSRIKETQYF
d_gene: TRBD1; j_gene: TRBJ1-4; v_gene: TRBV4-2; abundance: few; CDR3nt: TGTGCCAGCAGCCAAGCAGGGGGTTATAATGAAAAACTGTTTTTT; CDR3aa: CASSQAGGYNEKLFF
d_gene: TRBD2; j_gene: TRBJ2-1; v_gene: TRBV2; abundance: -; CDR3nt: TGTGCCAGCAGTTCACTAGCGGGAGGTGGGTACAATGAGCAGTTCTTC; CDR3aa: CASSSLAGGGYNEQFF
d_gene: -; j_gene: TRBJ1-2; v_gene: TRBV20-1; abundance: few; CDR3nt: TGCAGTGCCCCCAAGGCAGGGGCCTTCTATGGCTACACCTTC; CDR3aa: CSAPKAGAFYGYTF
d_gene: TRBD2; j_gene: TRBJ2-2; v_gene: TRBV7-8; abundance: -; CDR3nt: TGTGCCAGCAGCTTAGCGGGCGGGAGCAGTCTAACCGGGGAGCTGTTTTTT; CDR3aa: CASSLAGGSSLTGELFF
d_gene: TRBD1; j_gene: TRBJ1-1; v_gene: TRBV4-2; abundance: few; CDR3nt: TGTGCCAGCAGCCTATACCACGGAGGGGGCCGAGGGACTGAAGCTTTCTTT; CDR3aa: CASSLYHGGGRGTEAFF
d_gene: -; j_gene: TRBJ1-6; v_gene: TRBV7-9; abundance: many; CDR3nt: TGTGCCAGCAGCTTGAAGGGGAATTCACCCCTCCACTTT; CDR3aa: CASSLKGNSPLHF
d_gene: -; j_gene: TRBJ2-1; v_gene: TRBV6-5; abundance: few; CDR3nt: TGTGCCAGCAGTTTAGATTTGGGGAATGAGCAGTTCTTC; CDR3aa: CASSLDLGNEQFF
d_gene: -; j_gene: TRBJ1-4; v_gene: TRBV4-2; abundance: -; CDR3nt: TGTGCCAGCAGCCAGACAGGTCGTAATGAAAAACTGTTTTTT; CDR3aa: CASSQTGRNEKLFF
d_gene: -; j_gene: TRBJ2-3; v_gene: TRBV5-1; abundance: -; CDR3nt: TGCGCCAGCAGCTCCATAGACTACGCCCGCACGGATACGCAGTATTTT; CDR3aa: CASSSIDYARTDTQYF
d_gene: TRBD2; j_gene: TRBJ2-1; v_gene: TRBV7-2; abundance: -; CDR3nt: TGTGCCAGCAGCTTAGATGACGGGGGGGCCGGTTATGAGCAGTTCTTC; CDR3aa: CASSLDDGGAGYEQFF